The source of this TCR beta chain is a study of T cells after yellow fever vaccination. Study-wide results and limits: Re-detected after boosting: most primary clones, more than 95% of CD4 and 75% to 90% of CD8.

As regards this clonotype: The target antigen is unknown.

TCRdb itself ran the 5' RACE reads through MiXCR, one entry per CDR3 protein. Of nearly 300,000 distinct CDR3 sequences listed, 7.5% to 9.5% are singletons. The CDR3 covers 14 residues. V was clipped by 7 bases and J by 5 bases, with 17 bases between them. Germline V gene lookup returns CDR1 SNHLY and CDR2 FYNNEI. The chain joins TRBV2 to TRBJ2-5, with D uncertain. The clonotype was recovered from a man aged 18 to 29 who received the YFV17D yellow fever vaccine. The sample was CD4+ T cells sorted from PBMCs, taken 5 days after the yellow fever booster vaccination. The CDR3 is CASKVATRTETQYF. The CDR3 DNA follows: TGTGCCAGCAAGGTCGCGACAAGAACGGAGACCCAGTACTTC.